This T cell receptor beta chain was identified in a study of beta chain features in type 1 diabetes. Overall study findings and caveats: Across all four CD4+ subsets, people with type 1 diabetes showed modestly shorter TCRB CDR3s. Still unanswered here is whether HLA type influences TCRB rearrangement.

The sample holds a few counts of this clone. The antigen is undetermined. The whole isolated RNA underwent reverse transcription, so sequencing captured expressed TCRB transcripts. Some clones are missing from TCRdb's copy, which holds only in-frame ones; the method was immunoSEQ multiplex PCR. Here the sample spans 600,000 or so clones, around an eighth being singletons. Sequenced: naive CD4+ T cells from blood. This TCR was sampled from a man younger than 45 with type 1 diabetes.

DNA of the CDR3: TGCAGCGTTGCTGGGGCGGGGTGGGAAAAACTGTTTTTT. This gives the protein CSVAGAGWEKLFF. The chain joins TRBV29-1 to TRBJ1-4, with a tentative D call TRBD1 (5 bases). Germline CDR1 is SQVTM and CDR2 is ANQGSEA. V shed 4 bases and J shed 8 bases, with 14 bases lying between them. CDR3 length equals 13 residues.